This T cell receptor beta chain was observed in a study of blood T cells in healthy people across ages. This clonotype was seen a handful of times. In germline, CDR1 is SNHLY, CDR2 FYNNEI. The CDR3 totals 16 residues. The V end lost 7 bases, the J end lost 0 bases, and 17 bases lay between the germline ends. The use of a sample-barcoded 5' primer and a J-beta primer mix characterized a second PCR of roughly 6 to 11 cycles. TCRdb re-derived calls from the 5' RACE reads in MiXCR, one entry per CDR3 protein. The sample gives approximately 830,000 distinct CDR3 sequences, roughly 60% of which show up once; around a quarter is in the top ten.

This TCR came from a man aged 25 to 45 in good health. The chain uses TRBV2 and TRBJ2-3; D is possibly TRBD1 or TRBD2 (5 bases each). Sequences were obtained from blood. CDR3 in amino acids: CASNMDGAHSTDTQYF. CDR3 DNA: TGTGCCAGCAATATGGACGGGGCCCATAGCACAGATACGCAGTATTTT.